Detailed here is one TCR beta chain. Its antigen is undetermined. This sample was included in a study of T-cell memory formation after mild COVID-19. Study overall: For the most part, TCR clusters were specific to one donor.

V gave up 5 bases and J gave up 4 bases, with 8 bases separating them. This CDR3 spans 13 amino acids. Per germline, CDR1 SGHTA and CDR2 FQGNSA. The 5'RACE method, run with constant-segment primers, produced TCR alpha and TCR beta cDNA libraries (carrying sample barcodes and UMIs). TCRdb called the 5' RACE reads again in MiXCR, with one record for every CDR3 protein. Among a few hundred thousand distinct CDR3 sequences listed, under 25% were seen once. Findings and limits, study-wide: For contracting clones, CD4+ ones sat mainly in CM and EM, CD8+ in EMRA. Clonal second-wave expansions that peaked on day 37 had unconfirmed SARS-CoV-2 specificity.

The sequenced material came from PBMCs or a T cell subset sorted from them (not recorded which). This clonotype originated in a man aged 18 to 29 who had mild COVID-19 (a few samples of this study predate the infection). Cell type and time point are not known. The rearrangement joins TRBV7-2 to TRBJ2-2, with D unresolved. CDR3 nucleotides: TGTGCCAGCAGCCCCACGACCACCGGGGAGCTGTTTTTT. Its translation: CASSPTTTGELFF.